These 20 T cell receptor beta chains share one sample of origin, sequenced in a study of T cell repertoires in cytomegalovirus infection. One entry per CDR3 protein results from TCRdb running MiXCR on the reads. The table has about 360,000 distinct CDR3 sequences, about a sixth seen once; the top ten hold 8.5% to 10%. Sequencing was done on a sample of PBMCs. The source of these receptors is a human donor in good health (CMV status not recorded). Some clones in this sample may be carry-over from other donors' samples.

The chain recombines TRBV6-2 or TRBV6-3 with TRBJ2-7; TRBD2 agrees at 11 bases. The CDR3 runs 15 residues. The junction had 10 bases not matched to a gene; V was cut back by 7 bases and J by 5 bases. The germline V gene has CDR1 MNHEY and CDR2 SVGEGT. CDR3 sequence reads: CASTRLLAGDHEQYF. The DNA for the CDR3 is TGTGCCAGCACTCGCCTACTAGCGGGAGACCACGAGCAGTACTTC.

This clonotype was recorded once. This chain uses TRBV18 with TRBJ2-7; D gene uncertain. There are 14 residues in the CDR3. The germline V gene encodes CDR1 KGHSH and CDR2 LQKENI. V dropped 6 bases and J dropped 6 bases, with 18 bases sitting between them. The CDR3 DNA reads as TGTGCCAGCTCCCGGACGGGTCCCGTGGGCGAGCAGTACTTC. Its translation is CASSRTGPVGEQYF.

On this clonotype: A much larger clone lies a single base off, so this may be a read error. This rearrangement joins TRBV6-5 to TRBJ2-5; 11 bases agree with TRBD2. Germline trimming cut 6 bases from V and 5 bases from J; bases unmatched to any gene: 2. This CDR3 is built from 13 residues. Germline CDR1 is MNHEY and CDR2 is SVGAGI. This CDR3 is CASRLAGVETQYF. The CDR3 DNA sequence: TGTGCCAGCAGACTAGCGGGAGTGGAGACCCAGTACTTC.

About this clonotype itself: A much larger clone lies one base from this, so it may be a read error. This chain uses TRBV7-8 with TRBJ2-5; TRBD2 matches at 15 bases. Trimming took 5 bases from V and 5 from J; bases not matched to a gene: 3. The CDR3 totals 15 residues. The germline gives CDR1 SGHVS, CDR2 FQNEAQ. The CDR3 sequence: CASSGTSGRTETQYF. The CDR3 DNA reads TGTGCCAGCAGCGGGACTAGCGGGAGGACGGAGACCCAGTACTTC.

V and J are TRBV2 and TRBJ1-2; no definite D call. Germline-derived CDR1 and CDR2 are SNHLY and FYNNEI. V was clipped by 6 bases and J by 5 bases, with 22 bases between them. The CDR3 runs 16 residues. CDR3 region: CASRKINREGLYGYTF. For the CDR3, the DNA is TGTGCCAGCAGGAAAATAAACCGGGAAGGTTTATATGGCTACACCTTC.

The V and J genes are TRBV7-2 and TRBJ1-3, with 7 bases identical to TRBD1. The V and J ends lost 5 bases and 7 bases, in that order; junction bases with no gene match: 5. This CDR3 is built from 13 residues. CDR1 is SGHTA, CDR2 FQGNSA, per germline. Written as DNA, the CDR3 is TGTGCCAGCAGCCGCGACAGGGAGAACACCATATATTTT. As protein: CASSRDRENTIYF.

This clonotype was seen only a few times. The DNA is omitted, as the CDR3 cannot be located on it reliably, and the CDR3 follows TCRdb's listing. The chain uses TRBV19 and TRBJ1-4. 12 amino acids form the CDR3, both terminal residues included. Germline lookup yields CDR1 LNHDA and CDR2 SQIVND (reference sequence). The CDR3 sequence: CASTSGDGKLFF.

The V call is TRBV4-3, the J call TRBJ2-7; TRBD1 agrees at 8 bases. The V segment lost 0 bases and the J segment 6 bases; nucleotides outside the gene matches: 13. The CDR3 has 17 amino acids. In germline, CDR1 is LGHNA, CDR2 YSLEER. CDR3 loop: CASSQDAGQGDRREQYF. The CDR3, as DNA: TGCGCCAGCAGCCAAGATGCAGGACAGGGTGATAGGCGCGAGCAGTACTTC.

This chain joins TRBV19 and TRBJ2-7; 8 nucleotides match TRBD1. This CDR3 region has 13 residues. CDR1 and CDR2 (germline): LNHDA, SQIVND (reference sequence). Germline trimming cut 2 bases from V and 5 bases from J; bases unmatched to any gene: 2. The CDR3 protein is CASSIWGQDEQYF. Written as DNA, the CDR3 is TGTGCCAGTAGTATATGGGGACAGGACGAGCAGTACTTC.

As to this clonotype: A much larger clone sits a single nucleotide away, making a read error possible. The chain employs TRBV7-2 and TRBJ2-3; no clear D gene. CDR1 SGHTA and CDR2 FQGNSA come from the germline V gene. The CDR3 extends over 14 amino acids. The CDR3 loop reads CASSVLFSTDMQYF. In nucleotides, the CDR3 is TGTGCCAGCAGCGTACTCTTTAGCACAGATATGCAGTATTTT.

This clonotype was detected a few times. The chain recombines TRBV6-2 or TRBV6-3 with TRBJ1-1, with 9 bases aligning to TRBD1. Per the germline V gene, CDR1 is MNHEY and CDR2 is SVGEGT. The V segment lost 6 bases and the J segment 6 bases; nucleotides outside the gene matches: 5. The CDR3 length is 13 residues. The CDR3 DNA reads TGTGCCAGCAGGGAACAGGGGGCGGCTGAAGCTTTCTTT. Its translation is CASREQGAAEAFF.

The chain has TRBV5-4 and TRBJ2-5; D perhaps matches TRBD1 (5 bases). Germline V gives CDR1 SGHNT, CDR2 YYREEE (reference sequence). This CDR3 has 15 amino acids. V lost 2 bases, J lost 1 base, and 12 bases lay in between. The CDR3 coding sequence is TGTGCCAGCAGCTTATTCCGGCAGGGCCAAGAGACCCAGTACTTC. Amino acid sequence: CASSLFRQGQETQYF.

V usage is TRBV4-2 and J usage is TRBJ2-1; 10 nucleotides line up with TRBD2. Unmatched junction bases numbered 4, after V lost 4 bases and J lost 4 bases. Germline loops: CDR1 LGHNA, CDR2 YNFKEQ. The CDR3 sequence is 15 residues long. Written as DNA, the CDR3 is TGTGCCAGCAGCCCTGTACTAGCGGGGTACAATGAGCAGTTCTTC. As protein: CASSPVLAGYNEQFF.

The sample holds a few counts of this clonotype. V gene TRBV30 combines with J gene TRBJ1-1; D unclear. Germline V gene lookup returns CDR1 GTSNPN and CDR2 SVGIG (reference sequence). This CDR3 region has 12 residues. V was trimmed by 5 bases and J by 6 bases, leaving 13 bases between them. The CDR3 DNA sequence: TGTGCCTGGGATGGGGAGGGCGCTGAAGCTTTCTTT. Protein sequence: CAWDGEGAEAFF.

This clonotype has only a few counts. The V gene is TRBV2, the J gene TRBJ2-1; 12 bases agree with TRBD2. The CDR3 runs 17 residues. Per germline, CDR1 SNHLY and CDR2 FYNNEI. V was clipped by 7 bases and J by 4 bases; unmatched bases: 11. The CDR3 is CASKLAGGSPSYNEQFF. DNA of the CDR3: TGTGCCAGCAAACTAGCGGGGGGCTCGCCTTCTTACAATGAGCAGTTCTTC. The complete variable domain, with remaining parts taken from reference TRBV2 and TRBJ2-1, reads EPEVTQTPSHQVTQMGQEVILRCVPISNHLYFYWYRQILGQKVEFLVSFYNNEISEKSEIFDDQFSVERPDGSNFTLKIRSTKLEDSAMYFCASKLAGGSPSYNEQFFGPGTRLTVL.

The CDR3 spells CSARGVLNTDTQYF. The CDR3 nucleotides are TGCAGTGCTAGGGGGGTATTGAACACAGATACGCAGTATTTT. The J gene is TRBJ2-3, the V gene TRBV20-1; either TRBD1 or TRBD2 may fit D (5 bases each). CDR3 size: 14 residues. In germline, CDR1 is DFQATT, CDR2 SNEGSKA (reference sequence). Between the trimmed V and J ends, which lost 3 bases and 2 bases, there was a span of 12 bases.

This clonotype was detected ten times or more. The chain couples TRBV7-8 to TRBJ2-7; 8 positions match TRBD2. Germline V gene lookup returns CDR1 SGHVS and CDR2 FQNEAQ. V gave up 4 bases and J gave up 5 bases; unmatched junction bases: 16. The CDR3 totals 17 residues. This CDR3 reads CASSWSGGLAPRDEQYF. DNA of the CDR3: TGTGCCAGCAGCTGGTCCGGAGGACTAGCCCCTCGGGACGAGCAGTACTTC.

This clonotype was found a few times. J is TRBJ2-3 and V is TRBV6-6; possibly TRBD1 for D (6 bases). The CDR3 sequence is 14 residues long. V was cut by 6 bases and J by 2 bases, with 12 bases left in between. The V gene's germline CDR1 is MNHNY and CDR2 SVGAGI (reference sequence). DNA of the CDR3: TGTGCCAGCAGAGCGGACAGAACCACAGATACGCAGTATTTT. This gives the protein CASRADRTTDTQYF.

The table lists this clonotype with many counts. The chain has TRBV10-3 and TRBJ1-2; 9 nucleotides align to TRBD1. CDR3 length equals 16 residues. Per the germline V gene, CDR1 is ENHRY and CDR2 is SYGVKD. The V segment lost 6 bases and the J segment 6 bases; nucleotides outside the gene matches: 14. In DNA form, the CDR3 reads TGTGCCATCAGCGAACCGGGACAGGGCCCAACCGATGGCTACACCTTC. This translates into CAISEPGQGPTDGYTF.

The chain is built from TRBV19 and TRBJ2-2, with TRBD2 matching over 11 bases. CDR3 length: 16 residues. The V segment lost 8 bases and the J segment 5 bases; nucleotides outside the gene matches: 10. Germline CDR1 reads LNHDA; CDR2 reads SQIVND (reference sequence). The CDR3 loop reads CASQTLAGGVTGELFF. Written as DNA, the CDR3 is TGTGCCAGTCAGACCCTAGCGGGAGGTGTTACCGGGGAGCTGTTTTTT.